The 15 T cell receptor beta chains below were found in one sample sequenced in a study of blood T cell repertoires in COVID-19. Clones were read by immunoSEQ multiplex PCR, and TCRdb kept only the in-frame ones, dropping some. Of tens of thousands of clones listed, about 91% are singletons. Input material: peripheral blood. All receptors derive from a man aged 60 to 75 with active COVID-19.

In DNA, the CDR3 is TGTGCCATCAGTGAGTCGATTCTAGTTGATGAGCAGTTCTTC. Translating it yields CAISESILVDEQFF. This chain uses TRBV10-3 with TRBJ2-1; D call uncertain. Trimming took 0 bases from V and 8 from J, leaving 11 bases between them. CDR1 ENHRY and CDR2 SYGVKD come from the germline V gene. This CDR3 contains 14 residues.

This chain joins TRBV3-1 (or the pseudogene TRBV3-2) and TRBJ1-1, with D possibly matching TRBD1 (6 bases). This CDR3 comprises 13 residues. Per the germline V gene, CDR1 is LGHDT and CDR2 is YNNKEL (reference sequence). Trimming stripped 5 bases from V and 7 bases from J, with 14 bases between. The CDR3 region has the DNA TGTGCCAGCAGCAAGACGGGCAGGGGTGAAGCTTTCTTT. This codes for CASSKTGRGEAFF.

CDR3 amino acids: CASSLLSGGGNEQFF. The CDR3 DNA is TGTGCCAGCAGCCTCTTATCGGGAGGGGGCAATGAGCAGTTCTTC. V and J are TRBV27 and TRBJ2-1; 8 nucleotides agree with TRBD2. The CDR3 length is 15 residues. Losses at the gene ends were 6 bases for V and 6 bases for J; bases not matched to a gene: 10. From germline, CDR1 is MNHEY and CDR2 SMNVEV (reference sequence).

This clone was detected only once. The V gene is TRBV28, the J gene TRBJ2-7; 13 bases line up with TRBD2. The CDR3 is made up of 15 amino acids. Germline-derived CDR1 and CDR2 are MDHEN and SYDVKM. The trim removed 5 bases at V and 3 bases at J, leaving 4 bases unmatched. The CDR3 region is CASSQLAGGLYEQYF. The CDR3 DNA reads TGTGCCAGCAGTCAACTAGCGGGAGGGCTCTACGAGCAGTACTTC.

The rearrangement joins TRBV7-6 to TRBJ2-7; 8 nucleotides line up with TRBD2. The J segment lost 3 bases and the V segment lost 0 bases, leaving 4 bases of the junction unmatched. This CDR3 spans 15 amino acids. In germline, CDR1 is SGHVS, CDR2 FNYEAQ. The CDR3 region has the DNA TGTGCCAGCAGCTTAGCTAGCGGGAAAGGCTACGAGCAGTACTTC. This sequence encodes CASSLASGKGYEQYF.

V and J are TRBV28 and TRBJ2-7, with TRBD1 identical over 9 bases. Germline CDR1 is MDHEN and CDR2 is SYDVKM. Losses at the gene ends were 7 bases for V and 0 bases for J; bases not matched to a gene: 7. The CDR3 is 15 amino acids. CDR3: CASTSGTGSSYEQYF. The CDR3 DNA is TGTGCCAGCACCTCCGGGACAGGGTCCTCCTACGAGCAGTACTTC. Using reference TRBV28 and TRBJ2-7 for the parts outside the CDR3, the full variable domain is DVKVTQSSRYLVKRTGEKVFLECVQDMDHENMFWYRQDPGLGLRLIYFSYDVKMKEKGDIPEGYSVSREKKERFSLILESASTNQTSMYLCASTSGTGSSYEQYFGPGTRLTVT.

The rearrangement uses TRBV7-2 and TRBJ1-3, with D possibly being TRBD1 (6 bases). V gave up 5 bases and J gave up 2 bases, with 13 bases separating them. The germline V gene encodes CDR1 SGHTA and CDR2 FQGNSA. The CDR3 runs 15 residues. CDR3 nucleotides: TGTGCCAGCAGCAAAGAACAGGGCGCTGGAAACACCATATATTTT. Its protein product is CASSKEQGAGNTIYF.

The genes are TRBV19 and TRBJ1-4, with TRBD1 as a possible D gene (6 bases). The germline gives CDR1 LNHDA, CDR2 SQIVND (reference sequence). The CDR3 has 14 amino acids. V was cut by 3 bases and J by 8 bases, with 13 bases left in between. CDR3 nucleotides: TGTGCCAGTAGTATGGGGCAGGGGTTCGAAAAACTGTTTTTT. This codes for CASSMGQGFEKLFF.

The J gene is TRBJ1-5, the V gene TRBV7-9; 9 bases match TRBD1. Trimming took 1 base from V and 2 from J; bases not matched to a gene: 0. The CDR3 loop spans 15 amino acids. CDR1 is SEHNR, CDR2 FQNEAQ, per germline (reference sequence). CDR3 sequence: CASSLGDRGNQPQHF. The DNA for the CDR3 is TGTGCCAGCAGCTTAGGGGACAGGGGCAATCAGCCCCAGCATTTT. Together with reference TRBV7-9 and TRBJ1-5, the CDR3 gives the full variable domain: DTGVSQNPRHKITKRGQNVTFRCDPISEHNRLYWYRQTLGQGPEFLTYFQNEAQLEKSRLLSDRFSAERPKGSFSTLEIQRTEQGDSAMYLCASSLGDRGNQPQHFGDGTRLSIL.

CDR3 in amino acids: CASRPVVTSKVSDTQYF. The CDR3 DNA is TGTGCCAGCAGACCCGTAGTCACTAGTAAGGTCTCAGATACGCAGTATTTT. The chain uses TRBV28 and TRBJ2-3; D perhaps matches TRBD2 (5 bases). V dropped 6 bases and J dropped 4 bases, with 23 bases sitting between them. CDR1 and CDR2 from the germline V gene are MDHEN and SYDVKM. The CDR3 contains 17 residues.

The V and J genes are TRBV19 and TRBJ2-2; tentative D call: TRBD1 (6 bases). V lost 3 bases and J lost 6, with 8 bases in between. CDR1 LNHDA and CDR2 SQIVND come from the germline V gene (reference sequence). The CDR3 runs 13 residues. Written as DNA, the CDR3 is TGTGCCAGTAGTATTGGGGGCCCCGGGGAGCTGTTTTTT. The encoded protein is CASSIGGPGELFF.

This sequence joins TRBV7-2 and TRBJ2-7, with 7 bases matching TRBD1. V dropped 6 bases and J dropped 3; count of bases not matched to a gene: 8. CDR1 is SGHTA and CDR2 is FQGNSA in the germline V gene. The length of the CDR3 is 14 residues. This CDR3 reads CASRPRQGLYEQYF. CDR3 DNA sequence: TGTGCCAGCAGACCTAGACAGGGTCTCTACGAGCAGTACTTC.

V and J are TRBV3-1 (or the pseudogene TRBV3-2) and TRBJ2-7, with TRBD1 matching 9 bases. V lost 6 bases and J lost 5; bases outside the gene matches: 5. CDR3 size: 13 residues. CDR1 is LGHDT, CDR2 YNNKEL, per germline (reference sequence). The CDR3 sequence is CASRTGQGHEQYF. CDR3 coding DNA: TGTGCCAGCAGAACGGGACAGGGCCACGAGCAGTACTTC.

The chain carries TRBV5-1 and TRBJ1-4; 8 bases agree with TRBD1. The CDR3 has 16 residues. CDR1 and CDR2 (germline): SGHRS, YFSETQ. Germline trimming cut 0 bases from V and 8 bases from J; bases unmatched to any gene: 9. The CDR3 nucleotides are TGCGCCAGCAGCTTGGACACAGGGGGAGGGGGAGAAAAACTGTTTTTT. It translates to CASSLDTGGGGEKLFF.

The V and J genes are TRBV7-2 and TRBJ2-1; 7 positions match TRBD2. In germline, CDR1 is SGHTA, CDR2 FQGNSA. The CDR3 length is 17 residues. Unmatched junction bases numbered 6, after V lost 1 base and J lost 0 bases. The CDR3, as DNA: TGTGCCAGCAGCTTAGTTTCTAGCGGAACCTCCTACAATGAGCAGTTCTTC. It encodes CASSLVSSGTSYNEQFF.